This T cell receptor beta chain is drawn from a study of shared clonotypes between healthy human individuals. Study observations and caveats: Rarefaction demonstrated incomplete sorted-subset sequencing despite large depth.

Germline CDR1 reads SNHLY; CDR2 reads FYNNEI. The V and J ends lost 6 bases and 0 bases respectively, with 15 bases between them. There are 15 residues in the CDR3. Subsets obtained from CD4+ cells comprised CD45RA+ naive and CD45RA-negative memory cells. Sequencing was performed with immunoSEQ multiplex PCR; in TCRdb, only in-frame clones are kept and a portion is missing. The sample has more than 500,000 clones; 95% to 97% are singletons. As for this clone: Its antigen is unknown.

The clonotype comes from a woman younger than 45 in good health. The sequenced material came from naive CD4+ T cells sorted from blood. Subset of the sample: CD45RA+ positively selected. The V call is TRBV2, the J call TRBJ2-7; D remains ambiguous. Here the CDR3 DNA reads TGTGCCAGCAGGGTTAGTCGGAGCCCCTCCTACGAGCAGTACTTC. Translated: CASRVSRSPSYEQYF.